This entry describes one T cell receptor beta chain. The target of this receptor is not known. Per-base quality was not reported, and no clone a single base away is much larger than it. The CDR3 sequence holds 15 residues, the cysteine and phenylalanine included. Left in the record is the CDR3 DNA by itself, 45 bases read in frame from the first base. The CDR1 and CDR2 encoded by the germline V gene are SGHTA and FQGNSA. Deletion took 4 bases off V and 4 bases off J, with a span of 16 bases between the germline ends. This specimen belongs to a study of blood T cell repertoires in COVID-19 (dated by TCRdb to 2019 to 2021). Background on the whole study: Samples from collaborators originated in the United States, Italy and Spain and spanned both the acute and convalescent phases of COVID-19. The material from the prospective study consisted of cDNA or gDNA derived from T cells, B-cell-depleted T cells, or PBMCs. Deeply sampled blood TCRbeta repertoires from subjects exposed to, actively infected with, or recovered from COVID-19 were included in the dataset. The sample metadata nearly always contained a de-identified subject ID, COVID-19 status, age in years and sex. HLA class I and class II types, where available, came from metadata supplied by the sample provider rather than from assay-based typing. The repertoires were made available in a free public database intended to serve as a resource for research on the immune response to SARS-CoV-2. The samples were drawn from two sources: the first 160 participants of the ongoing ImmuneRACE study, and 1,000 to 1,500 subjects contributed by 6 global collaborators. Here is what the overall study found, with its caveats: The amount of clinical and demographic metadata varied by source and participant and was provided uncurated.

The immunoSEQ Assay, a bias-controlled multiplex PCR, was used to amplify TCRbeta CDR3 regions from genomic DNA. As for the original processing: The number of nucleated cells in each sample was estimated from the amplification of reference gene primers within the assay. To quantify the absolute abundance of each unique TCRbeta CDR3 rearrangement, sequence reads were collapsed and filtered. Productive Simpson clonality was computed per sample as the square root of Simpson's diversity index over productive rearrangements. The table was pulled from immuneACCESS by TCRdb, which kept in-frame rearrangements only. Such tables lose some clones; where checked, under half of the loss comes from unresolved V genes, and the rest has no known cause. For V, J and clone size, that table is used; D and trimming come from the DNA. A total of hundreds of thousands of clones appear in this sample, about four fifths of them only once. 4.5% to 7% of the sample rests with the top ten.

Whole blood was collected in K2EDTA tubes by collaborating institutions according to the institutions' own protocols. For TCRbeta analysis, collaborators shipped samples in one of three forms: frozen whole blood, isolated PBMCs, or DNA extracted from either of those sample types. The rearrangement combines TRBV7-2 with TRBJ2-5, and perhaps TRBD1 as D gene, on 5 matching bases. Specimen: peripheral blood. The sequence was collected from a man older than 75 with acute or convalescent COVID-19. The sequence in DNA is TGTGCCAGCAGCTGGGGCCCCTCCACGGCAGAGACCCAGTACTTC. Its coded protein is CASSWGPSTAETQYF. The CDR3, completed at both ends by the reference TRBV7-2 and TRBJ2-5 genes, gives the full variable domain GAGVSQSPSNKVTEKGKDVELRCDPISGHTALYWYRQSLGQGLEFLIYFQGNSAPDKSGLPSDRFSAERTGGSVSTLTIQRTQQEDSAVYLCASSWGPSTAETQYFGPGTRLLVL.